This is a list of T cell receptor beta chains from one sample in a study of Ad26.COV2.S vaccination and SARS-CoV-2 variants. TCRdb keeps only in-frame clones here, not all; method: immunoSEQ multiplex PCR. The sample records about 680,000 clones, 89% being singletons. The sequencing used peripheral blood, collected in a trial of Ad26.COV2.S vaccine versus placebo. The receptors shown here come from a person aged 18-65 years who received the Ad26.COV2.S COVID-19 vaccine or a placebo. The CDR3 runs from the conserved cysteine through the conserved F or W. Fields, in order: V gene, clone size, J gene, D gene, CDR3 protein, CDR3 DNA. D genes are given only for firm matches. The listing skips clone size in some rows; elsewhere it reads once, few, many or a size class.

V: TRBV4-2
size: NA
J: TRBJ1-2
D: NA
CDR3: CASSQDLGVANYGYTF
DNA: TGTGCCAGCAGCCAAGATCTCGGTGTAGCCAACTATGGCTACACCTTC

V: TRBV9
size: NA
J: TRBJ2-1
D: TRBD2
CDR3: CASSATSRTEQFF
DNA: TGTGCCAGCAGCGCGACTAGCCGGACTGAGCAGTTCTTC

V: TRBV10-3
size: NA
J: TRBJ2-3
D: NA
CDR3: CAISPSVTTDTQYF
DNA: TGTGCCATCAGCCCGAGCGTGACCACAGATACGCAGTATTTT

V: TRBV10-3
size: NA
J: TRBJ2-5
D: TRBD1
CDR3: CAISKGQWGEETQYF
DNA: TGTGCCATCAGCAAGGGACAGTGGGGTGAAGAGACCCAGTACTTC

V: TRBV5-1
size: NA
J: TRBJ2-3
D: NA
CDR3: CASSFDSGTQYF
DNA: TGCGCCAGCAGCTTCGACAGCGGAACGCAGTATTTT

V: TRBV24-1
size: NA
J: TRBJ2-2
D: NA
CDR3: CATSDPGDSITGELFF
DNA: TGTGCCACCAGTGATCCGGGAGACTCGATCACCGGGGAGCTGTTTTTT

V: TRBV19
size: NA
J: TRBJ1-1
D: TRBD1
CDR3: CASEPTGFTEAFF
DNA: TGTGCCAGTGAACCGACAGGGTTCACTGAAGCTTTCTTT

V: TRBV4-2
size: NA
J: TRBJ1-5
D: TRBD1
CDR3: CASSPQGQSNQPQHF
DNA: TGTGCCAGCAGCCCCCAGGGACAGAGCAATCAGCCCCAGCATTTT

V: TRBV7-3
size: NA
J: TRBJ2-3
D: NA
CDR3: CASSLTGGSTDTQYF
DNA: TGTGCCAGCAGCTTAACCGGCGGGAGCACAGATACGCAGTATTTT

V: TRBV19
size: few
J: TRBJ2-7
D: TRBD1
CDR3: CASSIRGQGSGEQYF
DNA: TGTGCCAGTAGTATAAGGGGACAGGGGTCGGGCGAGCAGTACTTC

V: TRBV19
size: once
J: TRBJ2-5
D: NA
CDR3: CASRAAGETQYF
DNA: TGTGCCAGTAGGGCGGCGGGGGAGACCCAGTACTTC

V: TRBV5-5
size: NA
J: TRBJ1-5
D: NA
CDR3: CASSLRSNQPQHF
DNA: TGTGCCAGCAGCTTGAGAAGCAATCAGCCCCAGCATTTT

V: TRBV18
size: NA
J: TRBJ2-1
D: TRBD2
CDR3: CASSRDIAGGDNEQFF
DNA: TGTGCCAGCTCACGAGATATAGCGGGAGGAGACAATGAGCAGTTCTTC

V: TRBV15
size: NA
J: TRBJ2-5
D: NA
CDR3: CATSRDWGKETQYF
DNA: TGTGCCACCAGCAGAGATTGGGGGAAAGAGACCCAGTACTTC

V: TRBV11-2
size: NA
J: TRBJ2-1
D: NA
CDR3: CASREPGSYNEQFF
DNA: TGTGCCAGCAGAGAGCCGGGATCCTACAATGAGCAGTTCTTC